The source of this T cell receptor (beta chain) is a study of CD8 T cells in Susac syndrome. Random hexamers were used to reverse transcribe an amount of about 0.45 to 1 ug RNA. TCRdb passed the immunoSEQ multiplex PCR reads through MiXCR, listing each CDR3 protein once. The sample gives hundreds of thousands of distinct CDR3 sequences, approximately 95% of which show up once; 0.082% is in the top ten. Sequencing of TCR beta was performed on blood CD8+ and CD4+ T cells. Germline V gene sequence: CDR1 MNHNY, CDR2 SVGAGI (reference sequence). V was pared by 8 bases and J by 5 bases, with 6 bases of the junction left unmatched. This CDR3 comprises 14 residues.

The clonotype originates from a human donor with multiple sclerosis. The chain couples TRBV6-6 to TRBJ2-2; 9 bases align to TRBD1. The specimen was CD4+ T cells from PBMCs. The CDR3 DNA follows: TGTGCCAGCGAAGGGACAGGGTGGACCGGGGAGCTGTTTTTT. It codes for CASEGTGWTGELFF.